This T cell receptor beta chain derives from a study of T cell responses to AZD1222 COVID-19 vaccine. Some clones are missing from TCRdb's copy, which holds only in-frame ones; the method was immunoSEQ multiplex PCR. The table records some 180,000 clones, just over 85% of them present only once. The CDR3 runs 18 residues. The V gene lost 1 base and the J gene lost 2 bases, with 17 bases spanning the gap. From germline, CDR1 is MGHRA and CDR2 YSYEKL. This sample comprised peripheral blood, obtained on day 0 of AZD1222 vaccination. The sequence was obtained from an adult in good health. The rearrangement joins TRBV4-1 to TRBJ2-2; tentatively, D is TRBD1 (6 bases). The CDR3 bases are TGCGCCAGCAGCCAAGGACAGGCCCCTAGGGTTAACACCGGGGAGCTGTTTTTT. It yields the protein CASSQGQAPRVNTGELFF.